The present TCR beta chain was sequenced within a study of response to subunit inactivated influenza vaccine. Regarding the study as a whole: The authors offered the suggestion that each seasonal influenza vaccination recruits few new T cells.

Each CDR3 protein is one row after TCRdb ran MiXCR on the RT-PCR reads. This table holds under 850,000 distinct CDR3 sequences, 15% to 20% found once. About this clonotype itself: The antigen is unknown.

The CDR3 sequence is 13 residues long. CDR1 and CDR2 (germline): DFQATT, SNEGSKA (reference sequence). V dropped 5 bases and J dropped 2 bases, with 13 bases sitting between them. The V gene is TRBV20-1, the J gene TRBJ2-7; D could derive from TRBD1 or TRBD2 (5 bases each). This TCR was recovered from a man aged 45 to 65 who received an inactivated influenza vaccine. Sequencing was performed on PBMCs from blood, taken roughly 5 days after vaccination. CDR3 protein: CSAGRDGPYEQYF. The CDR3 DNA reads TGCAGTGCTGGCCGGGACGGCCCCTACGAGCAGTACTTC.